This T cell receptor beta chain is from a study of OX40 agonist ivuxolimab in advanced cancers. Trimming pared 7 bases from V and 0 bases from J, leaving 14 bases between. Germline assignment: CDR1 LNHDA and CDR2 SQIVND (reference sequence). The CDR3 covers 15 residues. Data came from immunoSEQ multiplex PCR; TCRdb stores just in-frame clones and leaves some out. Among roughly 92,000 clones listed, 90% were seen once. This sequence joins TRBV19 and TRBJ2-3; D is perhaps TRBD1 (8 bases). Sample: CD4+ or CD8+ T cells sorted from blood, taken in a trial of the OX40 agonist ivuxolimab. The clonotype originates from an adult with an advanced solid tumor such as melanoma, head and neck, liver or kidney cancer. CDR3 nucleotides: TGTGCCAGTACAACAGGGGGGGATAGCACAGATACGCAGTATTTT. Translation gives CASTTGGDSTDTQYF.